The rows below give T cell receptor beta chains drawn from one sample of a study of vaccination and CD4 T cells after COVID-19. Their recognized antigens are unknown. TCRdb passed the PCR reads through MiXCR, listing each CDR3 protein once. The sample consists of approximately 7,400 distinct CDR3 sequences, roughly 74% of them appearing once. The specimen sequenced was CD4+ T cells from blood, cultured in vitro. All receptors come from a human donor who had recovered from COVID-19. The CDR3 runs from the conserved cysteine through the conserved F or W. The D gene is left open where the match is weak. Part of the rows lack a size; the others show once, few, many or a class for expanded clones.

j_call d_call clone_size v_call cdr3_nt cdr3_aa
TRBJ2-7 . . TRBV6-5 TGTGCCAGCAGTTACTTGGGTCCCGACAGTATTCAGTACTTC CASSYLGPDSIQYF
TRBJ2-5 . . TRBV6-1 TGTGCCAGCAGTGATCTGGTAGCGGCGTACCAAGAGACCCAGTACTTC CASSDLVAAYQETQYF
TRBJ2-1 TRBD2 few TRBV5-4 TGTGCCAGCAGCTTGTCTAGCGGGACCTACAATGAGCAGTTCTTC CASSLSSGTYNEQFF
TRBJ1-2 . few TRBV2 TGTGCCAGCAGGTGGTTGGCGGGGATAGATGGCTACACCTTC CASRWLAGIDGYTF
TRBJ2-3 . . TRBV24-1 TGTGCCACCAGTGAATGGGCTAGCGGCACAGATACGCAGTATTTT CATSEWASGTDTQYF
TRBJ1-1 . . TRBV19 TGTGCCAGTACGTGGGCAGTAGAAGCTTTCTTT CASTWAVEAFF
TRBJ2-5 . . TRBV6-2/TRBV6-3 TGTGCCAGCAGTTCCCCTTCCCGGGGGACCAAAGAGACCCAGTACTTC CASSSPSRGTKETQYF
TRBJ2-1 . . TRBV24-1 TGTGCCACCAGTGATTTGCCCCAGCGGCCAGGGTTCTACAATGAGCAGTTCTTC CATSDLPQRPGFYNEQFF
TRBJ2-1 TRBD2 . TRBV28 TGTGCCAGCAGTTTGGGGACTAGGTGGCCCCAAAGCTCCTACAATGAGCAGTTCTTC CASSLGTRWPQSSYNEQFF
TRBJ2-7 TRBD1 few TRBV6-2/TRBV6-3 TGTGCCAGCAGTTACGGGGGACAGGGCTACGAGCAGTACTTC CASSYGGQGYEQYF
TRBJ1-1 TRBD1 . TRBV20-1 TGCAGTGCCAAAGCGGGCAGGGGGATGAACACTGAAGCTTTCTTT CSAKAGRGMNTEAFF
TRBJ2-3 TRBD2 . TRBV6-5 TGTGCCAGCAGTTACGGGGCTAGCGGCATCACAGATACGCAGTATTTT CASSYGASGITDTQYF
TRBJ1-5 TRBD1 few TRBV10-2 TGCGCCAGCCGAAGGGGGCAGGGCAATCAGCCCCAGCATTTT CASRRGQGNQPQHF
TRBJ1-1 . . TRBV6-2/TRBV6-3 TGTGCCAGCAGTTACTCAGGAGGGGATCTTAGGCCTGAAGCTTTCTTT CASSYSGGDLRPEAFF
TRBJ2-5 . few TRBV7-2 TGTGCCAGCAGCTTAGCGGGAGGCGGGGAGACCCAGTACTTC CASSLAGGGETQYF
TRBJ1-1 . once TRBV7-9 TGTGCCAGCAGCTTAATCGGGCAGTACACTGAAGCTTTCTTT CASSLIGQYTEAFF
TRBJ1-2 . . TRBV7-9 TGTGCCAGCAGCTTAGCCTCGGGGAACTATGGCTACACCTTC CASSLASGNYGYTF
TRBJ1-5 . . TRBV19 TGTGCCAGTAGTAACCGGGAGCCCCAGCATTTT CASSNREPQHF
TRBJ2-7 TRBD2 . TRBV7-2 TGTGCCAGCAGCTTAGGAACTAGCGGGAGACAATCCGAGCAGTACTTC CASSLGTSGRQSEQYF
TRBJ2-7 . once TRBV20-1 TGCAGTGGCTCGCTAGGGCAGGGGTTCTCCTACGAGCAGTACTTC CSGSLGQGFSYEQYF
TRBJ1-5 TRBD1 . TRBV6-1 TGTGCCAGCAGCCCGGGACAGGGGGCTCGTCAGCCCCAGCATTTT CASSPGQGARQPQHF
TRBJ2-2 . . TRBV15 TGTGCCACCAGCAGAGATGTCCAACCAACCGGGGAGCTGTTTTTT CATSRDVQPTGELFF
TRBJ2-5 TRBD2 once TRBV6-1 TGTGCCAGCAGGGGGACTAGCGGGAGGGAGGGTGGAGAGACCCAGTACTTC CASRGTSGREGGETQYF
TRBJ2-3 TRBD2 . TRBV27 TGTGCCAGCAGCCCACTAGCGGGAGGGGGAGATACGCAGTATTTT CASSPLAGGGDTQYF
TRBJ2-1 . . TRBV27 TGTGCCAGCAGTTTTAGGAATGAGCAGTTCTTC CASSFRNEQFF
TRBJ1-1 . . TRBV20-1 TGCAGTGCTAGAGACCCCGGGAGGGGAATCGGAGCTTTCTTT CSARDPGRGIGAFF
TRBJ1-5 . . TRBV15 TGTGCCACCAGCAGAGGTTCCACAGGTTCCCGTCTTCGGCATTTT CATSRGSTGSRLRHF
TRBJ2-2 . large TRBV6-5 TGTGCCAGCAGTTACAGGGGCGGGACCGGGGAGCTGTTTTTT CASSYRGGTGELFF
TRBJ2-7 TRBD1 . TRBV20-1 TGCAGTGTTTCCTTTGGGACAGGAAAGGGCTACGAGCAGTACTTC CSVSFGTGKGYEQYF
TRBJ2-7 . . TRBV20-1 TGCAGTGCTAGCGGGAGTCGCCTTGAGGCGTACTTC CSASGSRLEAYF
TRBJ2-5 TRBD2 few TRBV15 TGTGCCACCAGCAGATTGGGGTTATTGGGGAGGGTCTCCCAAGAGACCCAGTACTTC CATSRLGLLGRVSQETQYF
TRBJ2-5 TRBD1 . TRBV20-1 TGCAGTGCTCCCCACCGCAATTGGACAGGCATCGAGACCCAGTACTTC CSAPHRNWTGIETQYF
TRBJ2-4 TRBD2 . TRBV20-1 TGCAGTGCTTACGGACTAGCGGGAGTTGGGACATATCAGTACTTC CSAYGLAGVGTYQYF
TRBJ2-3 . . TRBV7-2 TGTGCCAGCAGCTTAGATATTGGGTTTGCCACAGATACGCAGTATTTT CASSLDIGFATDTQYF
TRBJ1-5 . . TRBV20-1 TGCAGTGCTAGAAGTCGGGTGGAGGTCAGCAATCAGCCCCAGCATTTT CSARSRVEVSNQPQHF
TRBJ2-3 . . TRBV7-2 TGTGCCAGCAGCTCGGTATTCAGGGGTGCGGGTGCAGATACGCAGTATTTT CASSSVFRGAGADTQYF
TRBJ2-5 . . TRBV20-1 TGCAGTGCTCACCCAGCGGCGAAAGAGACCCAGTACTTC CSAHPAAKETQYF
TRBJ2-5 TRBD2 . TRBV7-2 TGTGCCAGCAGCTCCGGTAGCGGGAGTGATGAGACCCAGTACTTC CASSSGSGSDETQYF
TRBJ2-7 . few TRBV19 TGTGCCAGTAGTATTGGAGATGGGAGGCCCTACGAGCAGTACTTC CASSIGDGRPYEQYF
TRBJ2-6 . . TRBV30 TGTGCCTGGGACATGGCTGGGGCCAACGTCCTGACTTTC CAWDMAGANVLTF
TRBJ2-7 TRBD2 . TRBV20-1 TGCAGTGCTAGAGACCTGAGGAGCGGGGAGGACGAGCAGTACTTC CSARDLRSGEDEQYF
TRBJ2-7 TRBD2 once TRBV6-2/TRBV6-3 TGTGCCAGCAGTTCCGCCGGGGGGGGCTCCTACGAGCAGTACTTC CASSSAGGGSYEQYF